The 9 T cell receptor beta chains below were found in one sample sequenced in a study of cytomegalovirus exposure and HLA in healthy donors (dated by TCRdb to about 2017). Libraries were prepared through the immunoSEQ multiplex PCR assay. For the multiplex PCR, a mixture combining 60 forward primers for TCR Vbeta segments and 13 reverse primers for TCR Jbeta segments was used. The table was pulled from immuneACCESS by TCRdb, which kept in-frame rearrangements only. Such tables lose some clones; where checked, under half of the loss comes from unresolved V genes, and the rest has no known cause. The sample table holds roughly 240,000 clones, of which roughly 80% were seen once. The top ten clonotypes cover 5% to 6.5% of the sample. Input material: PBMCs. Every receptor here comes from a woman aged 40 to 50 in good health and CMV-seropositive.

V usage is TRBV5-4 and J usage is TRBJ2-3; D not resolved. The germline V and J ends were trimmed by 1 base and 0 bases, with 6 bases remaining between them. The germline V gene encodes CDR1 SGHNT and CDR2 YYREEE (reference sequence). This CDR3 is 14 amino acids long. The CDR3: CASSLTVSTDTQYF. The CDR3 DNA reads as TGTGCCAGCAGCTTGACGGTGAGCACAGATACGCAGTATTTT.

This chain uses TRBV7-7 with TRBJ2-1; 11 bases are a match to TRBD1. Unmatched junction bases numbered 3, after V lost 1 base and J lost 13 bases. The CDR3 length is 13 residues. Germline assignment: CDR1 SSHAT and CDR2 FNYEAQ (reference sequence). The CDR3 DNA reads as TGTGCCAGCAGCTTAGTAGGACAGGGGGCTCAGTTCTTC. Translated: CASSLVGQGAQFF.

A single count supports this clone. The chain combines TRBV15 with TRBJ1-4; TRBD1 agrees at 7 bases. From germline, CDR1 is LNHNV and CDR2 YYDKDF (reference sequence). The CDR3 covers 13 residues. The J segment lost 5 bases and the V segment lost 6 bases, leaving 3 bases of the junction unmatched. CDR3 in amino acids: CATRDRTNEKLFF. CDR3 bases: TGTGCCACCAGGGACAGGACGAATGAAAAACTGTTTTTT.

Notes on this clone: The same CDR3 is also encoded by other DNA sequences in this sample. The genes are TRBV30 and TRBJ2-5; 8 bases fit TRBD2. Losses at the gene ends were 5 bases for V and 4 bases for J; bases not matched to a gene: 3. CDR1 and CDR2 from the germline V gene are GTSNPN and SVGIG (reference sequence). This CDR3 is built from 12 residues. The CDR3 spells CAWGAGGETQYF. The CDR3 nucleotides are TGTGCCTGGGGTGCGGGGGGAGAGACCCAGTACTTC. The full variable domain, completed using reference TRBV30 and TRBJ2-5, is SQTIHQWPATLVQPVGSPLSLECTVEGTSNPNLYWYRQAAGRGLQLLFYSVGIGQISSEVPQNLSASRPQDRQFILSSKKLLLSDSGFYLCAWGAGGETQYFGPGTRLLVL.

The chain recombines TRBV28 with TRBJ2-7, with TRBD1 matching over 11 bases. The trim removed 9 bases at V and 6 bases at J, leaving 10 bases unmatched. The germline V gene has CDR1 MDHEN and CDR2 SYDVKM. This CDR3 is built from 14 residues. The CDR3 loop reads CASWEDRGRVEQYF. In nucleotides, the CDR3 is TGTGCCAGTTGGGAGGACAGGGGGCGAGTCGAGCAGTACTTC.

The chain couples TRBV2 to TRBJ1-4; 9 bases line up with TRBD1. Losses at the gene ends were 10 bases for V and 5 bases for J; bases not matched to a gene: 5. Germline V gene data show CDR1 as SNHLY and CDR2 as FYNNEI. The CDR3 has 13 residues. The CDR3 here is CATRGTGNEKLFF. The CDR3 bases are TGTGCCACTCGAGGGACAGGGAATGAAAAACTGTTTTTT.

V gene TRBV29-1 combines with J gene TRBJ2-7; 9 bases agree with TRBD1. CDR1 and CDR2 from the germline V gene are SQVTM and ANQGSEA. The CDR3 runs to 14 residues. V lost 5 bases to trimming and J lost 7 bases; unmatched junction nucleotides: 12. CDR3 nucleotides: TGCAGCGTTACCTATACCGGGACAGGGAAAGAGCAGTACTTC. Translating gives CSVTYTGTGKEQYF.

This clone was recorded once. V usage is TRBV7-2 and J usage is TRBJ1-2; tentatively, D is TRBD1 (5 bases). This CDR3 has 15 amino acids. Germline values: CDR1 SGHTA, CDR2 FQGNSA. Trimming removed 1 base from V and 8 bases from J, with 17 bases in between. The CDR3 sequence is CASSLVGVGGGGYTF. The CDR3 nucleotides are TGTGCCAGCAGCTTAGTCGGCGTGGGGGGAGGGGGCTACACCTTC.

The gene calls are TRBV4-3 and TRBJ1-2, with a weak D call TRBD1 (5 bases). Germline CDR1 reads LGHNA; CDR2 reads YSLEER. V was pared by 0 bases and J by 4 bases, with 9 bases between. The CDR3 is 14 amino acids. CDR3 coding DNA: TGCGCCAGCAGCCAAGATCAGACAGCCTATGGCTACACCTTC. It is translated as CASSQDQTAYGYTF.